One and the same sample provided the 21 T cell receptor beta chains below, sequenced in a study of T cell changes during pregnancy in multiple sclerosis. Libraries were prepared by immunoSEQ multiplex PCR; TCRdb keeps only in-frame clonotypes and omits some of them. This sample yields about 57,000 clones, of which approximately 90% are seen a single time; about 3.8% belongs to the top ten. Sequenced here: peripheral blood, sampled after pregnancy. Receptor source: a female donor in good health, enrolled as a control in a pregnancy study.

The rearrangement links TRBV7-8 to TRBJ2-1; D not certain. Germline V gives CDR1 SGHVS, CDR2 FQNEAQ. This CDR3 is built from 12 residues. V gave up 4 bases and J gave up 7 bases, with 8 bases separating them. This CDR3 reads CASSSPPNEQFF. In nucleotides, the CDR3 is TGTGCCAGCAGCTCCCCCCCGAATGAGCAGTTCTTC.

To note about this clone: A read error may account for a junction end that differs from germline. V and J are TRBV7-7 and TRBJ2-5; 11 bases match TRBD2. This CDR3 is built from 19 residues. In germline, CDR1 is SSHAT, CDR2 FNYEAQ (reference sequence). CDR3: CASSSSLRASGGNQETQYF. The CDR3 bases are TGTGCTAGCAGCTCCTCCCTTCGGGCTAGCGGGGGGAACCAAGAGACCCAGTACTTC.

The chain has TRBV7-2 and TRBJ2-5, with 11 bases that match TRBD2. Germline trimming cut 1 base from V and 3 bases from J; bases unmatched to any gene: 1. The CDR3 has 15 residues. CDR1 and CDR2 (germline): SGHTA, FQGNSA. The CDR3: CASSLEGLAEETQYF. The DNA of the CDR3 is TGTGCCAGCAGCTTAGAGGGACTAGCGGAAGAGACCCAGTACTTC.

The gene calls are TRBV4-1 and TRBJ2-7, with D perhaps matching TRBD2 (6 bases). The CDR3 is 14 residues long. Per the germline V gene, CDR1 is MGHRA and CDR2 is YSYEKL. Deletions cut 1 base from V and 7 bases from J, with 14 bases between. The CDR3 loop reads CASSQATTGEEQYF. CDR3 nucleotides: TGCGCCAGCAGCCAAGCCACGACGGGGGAGGAGCAGTACTTC.

The CDR3 coding sequence is TGTGCCAGCAGTTTATACGTAGCGGGGCACTACGAGCAGTACTTC. Its protein product is CASSLYVAGHYEQYF. The V and J genes are TRBV27 and TRBJ2-7; 8 bases align to TRBD2. J gave up 3 bases and V 1 base, and 5 bases lay outside the gene matches. CDR3 size: 15 residues. The germline gives CDR1 MNHEY, CDR2 SMNVEV (reference sequence).

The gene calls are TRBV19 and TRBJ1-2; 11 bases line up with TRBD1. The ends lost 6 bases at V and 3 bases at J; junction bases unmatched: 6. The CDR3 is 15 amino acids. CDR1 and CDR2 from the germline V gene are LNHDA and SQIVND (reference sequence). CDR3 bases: TGTGCCAGTAGGGAAGGACAGGGGGCTTACTATGGCTACACCTTC. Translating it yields CASREGQGAYYGYTF.

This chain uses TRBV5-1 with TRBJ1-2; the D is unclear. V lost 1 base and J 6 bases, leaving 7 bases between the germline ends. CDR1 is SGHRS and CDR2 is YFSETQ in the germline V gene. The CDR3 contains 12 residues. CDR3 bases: TGCGCCAGCAGCTTGACTGCGAATGGCTACACCTTC. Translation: CASSLTANGYTF.

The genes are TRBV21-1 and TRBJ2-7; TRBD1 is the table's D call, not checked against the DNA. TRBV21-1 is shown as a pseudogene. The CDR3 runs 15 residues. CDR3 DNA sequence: TGTGCCAGCAGCAAAGCAAACAGGGTTACCTACGAGCAGTACTTC. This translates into CASSKANRVTYEQYF.

The CDR3 here is CASTPRTGQETQYF. CDR3 in DNA: TGTGCCAGCACCCCACGGACAGGGCAGGAGACCCAGTACTTC. The chain recombines TRBV18 with TRBJ2-5; 8 bases are a match to TRBD1. Germline CDR1 and CDR2: KGHSH and LQKENI. This CDR3 is 14 amino acids long. The V gene end was trimmed by 8 bases and the J gene end by 5 bases; junction bases not matched to a gene: 10.

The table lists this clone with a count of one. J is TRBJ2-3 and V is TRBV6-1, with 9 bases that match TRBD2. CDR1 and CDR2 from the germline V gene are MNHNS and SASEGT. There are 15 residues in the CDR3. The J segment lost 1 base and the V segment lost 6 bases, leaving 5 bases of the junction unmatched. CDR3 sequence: CASSPRGGRTDTQYF. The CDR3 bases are TGTGCCAGCAGCCCGCGGGGGGGCCGCACAGATACGCAGTATTTT.

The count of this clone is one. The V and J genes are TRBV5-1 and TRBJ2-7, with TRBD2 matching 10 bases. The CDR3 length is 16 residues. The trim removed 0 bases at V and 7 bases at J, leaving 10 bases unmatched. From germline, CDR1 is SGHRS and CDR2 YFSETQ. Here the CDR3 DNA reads TGCGCCAGCAGCTTGGATCTAGGCCTAGCGGGGGCTGAGCAGTACTTC. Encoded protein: CASSLDLGLAGAEQYF.

The CDR3 protein is CASSQDVVNRDYEQYF. The CDR3 DNA is TGCGCCAGCAGCCAAGATGTGGTAAACAGAGACTACGAGCAGTACTTC. This chain connects TRBV4-3 to TRBJ2-7, with no clear D. Germline-derived CDR1 and CDR2 are LGHNA and YSLEER. V gave up 0 bases and J gave up 3 bases, with 15 bases separating them. CDR3 length equals 16 residues.

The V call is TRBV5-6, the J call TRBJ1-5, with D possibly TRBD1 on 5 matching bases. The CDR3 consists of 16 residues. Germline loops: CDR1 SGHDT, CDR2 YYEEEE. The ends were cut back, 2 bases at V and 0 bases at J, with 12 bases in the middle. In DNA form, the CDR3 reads TGTGCCAGCAGCTTTCGGGGGGATCTTAGCAATCAGCCCCAGCATTTT. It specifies CASSFRGDLSNQPQHF.

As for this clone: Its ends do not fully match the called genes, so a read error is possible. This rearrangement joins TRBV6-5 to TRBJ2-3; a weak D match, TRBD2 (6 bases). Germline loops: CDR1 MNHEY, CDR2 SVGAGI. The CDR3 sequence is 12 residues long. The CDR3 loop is CASGGITHTQYF. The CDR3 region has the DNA TGTGCCAGCGGGGGGATCACACATACGCAGTATTTT.

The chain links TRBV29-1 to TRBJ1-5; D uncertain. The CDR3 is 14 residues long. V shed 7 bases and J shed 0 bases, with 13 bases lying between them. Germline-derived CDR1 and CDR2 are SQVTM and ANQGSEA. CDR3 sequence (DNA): TGCAGCGCCTCTTCGGGGTATAGCAATCAGCCCCAGCATTTT. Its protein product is CSASSGYSNQPQHF. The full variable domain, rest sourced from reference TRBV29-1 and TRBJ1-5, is SAVISQKPSRDICQRGTSLTIQCQVDSQVTMMFWYRQQPGQSLTLIATANQGSEATYESGFVIDKFPISRPNLTFSTLTVSNMSPEDSSIYLCSASSGYSNQPQHFGDGTRLSIL.

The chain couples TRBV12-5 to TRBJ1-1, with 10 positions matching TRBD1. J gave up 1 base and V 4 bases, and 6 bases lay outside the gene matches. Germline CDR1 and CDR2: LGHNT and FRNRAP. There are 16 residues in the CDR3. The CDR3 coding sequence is TGTGCTAGTGGTTACGGGACAGGGGCGAGGAACACTGAAGCTTTCTTT. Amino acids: CASGYGTGARNTEAFF.

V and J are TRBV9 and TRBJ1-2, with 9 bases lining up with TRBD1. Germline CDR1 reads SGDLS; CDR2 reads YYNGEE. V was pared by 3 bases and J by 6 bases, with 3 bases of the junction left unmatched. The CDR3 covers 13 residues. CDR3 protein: CASSADRGNGYTF. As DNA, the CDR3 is TGTGCCAGCAGCGCAGACAGGGGGAATGGCTACACCTTC. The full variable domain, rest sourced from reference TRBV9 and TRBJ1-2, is DSGVTQTPKHLITATGQRVTLRCSPRSGDLSVYWYQQSLDQGLQFLIQYYNGEERAKGNILERFSAQQFPDLHSELNLSSLELGDSALYFCASSADRGNGYTFGSGTRLTVV.

CDR3 sequence (DNA): TGTGCCAGCAGCGTAGCCGAGGGTAGCGGGCCGAGCTCCTACAATGAGCAGTTCTTC. It is translated as CASSVAEGSGPSSYNEQFF. The rearrangement joins TRBV9 to TRBJ2-1; 7 bases are shared with TRBD2. The V and J ends lost 0 bases and 0 bases, in that order; junction bases with no gene match: 12. Germline loops: CDR1 SGDLS, CDR2 YYNGEE. This CDR3 contains 19 residues.

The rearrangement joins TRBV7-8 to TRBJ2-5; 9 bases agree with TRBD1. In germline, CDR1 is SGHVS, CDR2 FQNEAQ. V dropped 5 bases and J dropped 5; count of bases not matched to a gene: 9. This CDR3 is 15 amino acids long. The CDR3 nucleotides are TGTGCCAGCAGCAGGGGGGACAGGGCACGTGAGACCCAGTACTTC. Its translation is CASSRGDRARETQYF.

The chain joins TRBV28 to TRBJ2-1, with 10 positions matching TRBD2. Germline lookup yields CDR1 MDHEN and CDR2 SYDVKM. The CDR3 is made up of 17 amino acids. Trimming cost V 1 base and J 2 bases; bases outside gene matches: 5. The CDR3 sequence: CASSLLGGTSAYNEQFF. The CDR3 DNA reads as TGTGCCAGCAGTTTATTGGGTGGGACTAGCGCCTACAATGAGCAGTTCTTC.

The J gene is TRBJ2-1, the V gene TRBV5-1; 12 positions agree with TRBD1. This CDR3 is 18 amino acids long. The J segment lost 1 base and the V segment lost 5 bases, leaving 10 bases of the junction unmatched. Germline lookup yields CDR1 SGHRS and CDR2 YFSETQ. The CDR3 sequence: CASSWAGTGGLSYNEQFF. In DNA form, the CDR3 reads TGCGCCAGCAGTTGGGCCGGGACAGGGGGCTTATCCTACAATGAGCAGTTCTTC.